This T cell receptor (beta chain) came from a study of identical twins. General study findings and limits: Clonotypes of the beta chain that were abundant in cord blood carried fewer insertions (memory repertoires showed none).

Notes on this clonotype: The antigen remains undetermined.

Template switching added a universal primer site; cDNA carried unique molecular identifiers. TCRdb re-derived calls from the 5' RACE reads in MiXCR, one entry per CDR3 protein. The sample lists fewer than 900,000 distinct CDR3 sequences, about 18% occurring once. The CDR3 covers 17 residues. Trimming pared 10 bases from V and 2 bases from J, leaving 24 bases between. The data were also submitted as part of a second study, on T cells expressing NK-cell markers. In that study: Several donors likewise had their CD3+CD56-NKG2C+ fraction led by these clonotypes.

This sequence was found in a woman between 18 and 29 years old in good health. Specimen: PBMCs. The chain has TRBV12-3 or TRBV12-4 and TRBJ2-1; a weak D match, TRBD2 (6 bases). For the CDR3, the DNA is TGTGCCACTGGGCAGGGAGTTGGCGGGAACCCCTACAATGAGCAGTTCTTC. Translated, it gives CATGQGVGGNPYNEQFF.